These T cell receptor beta chains were read from a single sample in a study of cytomegalovirus exposure and HLA in healthy donors. This table comes from immunoSEQ multiplex PCR, and its TCRdb copy is limited to in-frame clones, with some not included. Of about 120,000 clones listed, around 79% were seen once; the top ten hold 2.5% to 3.5%. Sequencing was carried out using PBMCs. All receptors come from a woman aged 25 to 45 in good health and CMV-seropositive. CDR3s include the opening cysteine and the closing phenylalanine or tryptophan. A D gene is named only where the DNA matches it firmly. The size of a clone is reported for some rows only, either as once, few or many, or as a class for expanded clones.

CDR3aa,CDR3nt,abundance,d_gene,len,j_gene,v_gene
CASSTQSESNQPQHF,TGTGCCAGTAGTACCCAGTCGGAGAGCAATCAGCCCCAGCATTTT,once,.,15,TRBJ1-5,TRBV19
CASSSLANEQFF,TGTGCCAGCAGCTCACTAGCGAATGAGCAGTTCTTC,.,TRBD2,12,TRBJ2-1,TRBV7-6
CASSLASQNNQPQHF,TGTGCCAGCAGCTTAGCGTCACAGAACAATCAGCCCCAGCATTTT,.,.,15,TRBJ1-5,TRBV7-2
CASSLVAGNEAFF,TGTGCCAGCAGCTTGGTGGCAGGGAATGAAGCTTTCTTT,.,.,13,TRBJ1-1,TRBV5-6
CASSLSGSETQYF,TGTGCCAGCAGTTTATCGGGGTCGGAGACCCAGTACTTC,once,.,13,TRBJ2-5,TRBV28
CAWRKLAGGQETQYF,TGTGCCTGGAGGAAACTAGCGGGGGGACAAGAGACCCAGTACTTC,few,TRBD2,15,TRBJ2-5,TRBV30
CASTDRGPGNGEKLFF,TGTGCCAGCACAGACAGGGGGCCGGGGAATGGTGAAAAACTGTTTTTT,.,TRBD1,16,TRBJ1-4,TRBV28
CASSSYYRGRRTEAFF,TGTGCCAGCAGTTCCTACTACAGGGGGCGCAGGACTGAAGCTTTCTTT,.,TRBD1,16,TRBJ1-1,TRBV28
CASSNPGTGGTTGELFF,TGTGCCAGCAGCAACCCCGGGACAGGGGGGACCACCGGGGAGCTGTTTTTT,.,TRBD1,17,TRBJ2-2,TRBV11-3
CASSEGVNTEAFF,TGTGCCAGCAGTGAAGGAGTGAACACTGAAGCTTTCTTT,.,.,13,TRBJ1-1,TRBV2
CASSLGRDTLHPPLHF,TGTGCCAGCAGCTTAGGCCGGGACACCTTACACCCACCCCTCCACTTT,.,.,16,TRBJ1-6,TRBV11-2
CASYDRGQETQYF,TGTGCCAGCTACGACAGGGGACAAGAGACCCAGTACTTC,once,TRBD1,13,TRBJ2-5,TRBV2
CASSQTGTLNTGELFF,TGCGCCAGCAGCCAGACCGGGACATTGAACACCGGGGAGCTGTTTTTT,few,.,16,TRBJ2-2,TRBV4-3
CASSVTSGGAGQFF,TGTGCCAGCAGCGTCACTAGCGGGGGGGCCGGACAGTTCTTC,.,TRBD2,14,TRBJ2-1,TRBV7-2
CASSLDLEGAQSGYTF,TGTGCCAGCAGCTTAGATCTGGAGGGGGCGCAGAGTGGCTACACCTTC,.,TRBD1,16,TRBJ1-2,TRBV11-3
CASSASGGGAHNEQFF,TGCGCCAGCAGCGCAAGTGGCGGGGGGGCCCACAATGAGCAGTTCTTC,.,TRBD2,16,TRBJ2-1,TRBV4-1
CASTKTVSYGYTF,TGTGCCAGTACCAAGACAGTGTCCTATGGCTACACCTTC,.,.,13,TRBJ1-2,TRBV19
CSATGGGMNTEAFF,TGCAGCGCGACAGGGGGAGGCATGAACACTGAAGCTTTCTTT,.,TRBD1,14,TRBJ1-1,TRBV29-1
CASSPTSASYEQYF,TGTGCCAGCAGCCCGACTAGCGCATCCTACGAGCAGTACTTC,.,TRBD2,14,TRBJ2-7,TRBV5-4
CASTGRTSSNEQFF,TGCGCCAGCACAGGGAGGACTAGTTCCAATGAGCAGTTCTTC,.,TRBD2,14,TRBJ2-1,TRBV10-1
CASSTLGQELFF,TGTGCCAGTAGTACCCTAGGACAGGAACTGTTTTTT,.,TRBD1,12,TRBJ1-4,TRBV19
CASSLHGVNYGYTF,TGTGCCAGCAGTTTACACGGGGTTAACTATGGCTACACCTTC,.,.,14,TRBJ1-2,TRBV28
CASSVSGQGYLNEQFF,TGTGCCAGCAGTGTAAGTGGACAGGGTTACCTCAATGAGCAGTTCTTC,once,TRBD1,16,TRBJ2-1,TRBV19
CASSQDTTPNAQFF,TGTGCCAGCAGCCAAGATACCACTCCAAATGCGCAGTTCTTC,.,.,14,TRBJ2-1,TRBV4-2
CASSQEALVGNEQFF,TGCGCCAGCAGCCAAGAGGCACTAGTAGGCAATGAGCAGTTCTTC,.,.,15,TRBJ2-1,TRBV4-1
CASRGLRGGVDTQYF,TGTGCCAGCAGGGGGTTACGGGGGGGCGTAGATACGCAGTATTTT,.,TRBD2,15,TRBJ2-3,TRBV6-1
CASSPPGRGSPLHF,TGTGCCAGCTCACCACCGGGGCGAGGCTCACCCCTCCACTTT,.,.,14,TRBJ1-6,TRBV18
CASSLRSNSPLHF,TGTGCCAGCAGCTTACGGTCGAATTCACCCCTCCACTTT,.,.,13,TRBJ1-6,TRBV11-2
CASSQDGYRTGDGYTF,TGCGCCAGCAGCCAAGATGGGTATCGGACAGGAGATGGCTACACCTTC,.,TRBD1,16,TRBJ1-2,TRBV4-3
CASSLEDSWGTQYF,TGCGCCAGCAGCTTGGAAGACAGTTGGGGGACCCAGTACTTC,few,.,14,TRBJ2-5,TRBV5-1
CASSPASGGGGAHEQYF,TGTGCCAGCTCACCAGCCTCCGGGGGAGGGGGGGCACACGAGCAGTACTTC,.,.,17,TRBJ2-7,TRBV18